The 18 T cell receptor beta chains reported below all come from one sample, sequenced in a study of blood T cell repertoires in COVID-19 (dated by TCRdb to the early 2020s). The library was generated by the immunoSEQ multiplex PCR assay. TCRdb holds this immuneACCESS table with in-frame rearrangements only. Some clones are missing; in checked studies, unresolved V genes explain under half, and the rest has no known cause. In this sample the table shows a few hundred thousand clones, 88% of which occur a single time. The ten biggest clones cover 1.2% of the sample. The sample consisted of PBMCs or T cells enriched from blood (not recorded which). These TCRs come from a woman aged 18-29 years who had recovered from COVID-19.

This clone was seen once. The chain recombines TRBV2 with TRBJ1-1, with D possibly matching TRBD1 (5 bases). The germline V gene encodes CDR1 SNHLY and CDR2 FYNNEI. The CDR3 spans 13 residues. Trimming stripped 10 bases from V and 0 bases from J, with 12 bases between. CDR3 in DNA: TGTGCCAACCGGACAAACATGAACACTGAAGCTTTCTTT. It codes for CANRTNMNTEAFF. Full variable domain (remainder filled in from reference TRBV2 and TRBJ1-1): EPEVTQTPSHQVTQMGQEVILRCVPISNHLYFYWYRQILGQKVEFLVSFYNNEISEKSEIFDDQFSVERPDGSNFTLKIRSTKLEDSAMYFCANRTNMNTEAFFGQGTRLTVV.

The chain couples TRBV7-2 to TRBJ1-1, with 7 positions matching TRBD1. V gave up 5 bases and J gave up 2 bases; unmatched junction bases: 5. The CDR3 is made up of 14 amino acids. Germline CDR1 SGHTA, CDR2 FQGNSA. The CDR3 loop is CASSAGTVNTEAFF. CDR3 DNA sequence: TGTGCCAGCAGCGCAGGGACAGTTAACACTGAAGCTTTCTTT. Full variable domain (rest looked up from reference TRBV7-2 and TRBJ1-1): GAGVSQSPSNKVTEKGKDVELRCDPISGHTALYWYRQSLGQGLEFLIYFQGNSAPDKSGLPSDRFSAERTGGSVSTLTIQRTQQEDSAVYLCASSAGTVNTEAFFGQGTRLTVV.

This chain uses TRBV29-1 with TRBJ1-2, with 9 bases that match TRBD1. V gave up 6 bases and J gave up 4 bases; unmatched junction bases: 9. Germline V gives CDR1 SQVTM, CDR2 ANQGSEA. The CDR3 runs 14 residues. The CDR3 region has the DNA TGCAGCGTGGAGAAGACAGGGGGTCCCTATGGCTACACCTTC. Translating gives CSVEKTGGPYGYTF. Combining the CDR3 with reference TRBV29-1 and TRBJ1-2 gives the whole variable domain SAVISQKPSRDICQRGTSLTIQCQVDSQVTMMFWYRQQPGQSLTLIATANQGSEATYESGFVIDKFPISRPNLTFSTLTVSNMSPEDSSIYLCSVEKTGGPYGYTFGSGTRLTVV.

The count of this clone is one. The chain has TRBV27 and TRBJ2-3; TRBD2 agrees at 8 bases. Germline V gives CDR1 MNHEY, CDR2 SMNVEV (reference sequence). The CDR3 is 19 residues long. Trimming removed 5 bases from V and 3 bases from J; junction bases left unmatched: 19. The CDR3 region is CASSTNYIKSGGLTDTQYF. The CDR3 DNA is TGTGCCAGCAGTACAAATTATATAAAAAGCGGGGGACTGACAGATACGCAGTATTTT.

V is TRBV5-1 and J is TRBJ2-7; 10 positions match TRBD1. This CDR3 spans 14 amino acids. Germline CDR1 reads SGHRS; CDR2 reads YFSETQ. J was trimmed by 2 bases and V by 4 bases; bases with no gene match: 3. The CDR3 DNA reads as TGCGCCAGCAGCACGACAGGGGGCCCCTACGAGCAGTACTTC. Residues: CASSTTGGPYEQYF.

The V and J genes are TRBV7-3 and TRBJ2-3, with 8 bases aligning to TRBD2. V trimming: 5 bases; J trimming: 0 bases; junction bases outside the gene matches: 13. This CDR3 region has 18 residues. Germline assignment: CDR1 SGHTA and CDR2 FQGTGA. As DNA, the CDR3 is TGTGCCAGCAGCCCGTTAGCGGGGAGATCGTCTAGCACAGATACGCAGTATTTT. Its protein product is CASSPLAGRSSSTDTQYF. The variable domain in full, with the rest retrieved from reference TRBV7-3 and TRBJ2-3, is GAGVSQTPSNKVTEKGKYVELRCDPISGHTALYWYRQSLGQGPEFLIYFQGTGAADDSGLPNDRFFAVRPEGSVSTLKIQRTERGDSAVYLCASSPLAGRSSSTDTQYFGPGTRLTVL.

V gene TRBV5-6 combines with J gene TRBJ1-2; no firm D call. V was trimmed by 3 bases and J by 8 bases, leaving 17 bases between them. Germline values: CDR1 SGHDT, CDR2 YYEEEE. The CDR3 is 14 residues long. CDR3 sequence (DNA): TGTGCCAGCAGCTACACGGGAACCCTCGGAGGCTACACCTTC. Amino acids: CASSYTGTLGGYTF.

The chain employs TRBV28 and TRBJ1-1; 9 bases are a match to TRBD1. With 4 bases clipped from V and 4 bases from J, the junction kept 4 bases outside the gene matches. This CDR3 comprises 14 residues. Germline V gives CDR1 MDHEN, CDR2 SYDVKM. The CDR3 DNA sequence: TGTGCCAGCAGTTGGGACAGGGAGAGCACTGAAGCTTTCTTT. Translated, it gives CASSWDRESTEAFF. The complete variable domain, with remaining parts taken from reference TRBV28 and TRBJ1-1, reads DVKVTQSSRYLVKRTGEKVFLECVQDMDHENMFWYRQDPGLGLRLIYFSYDVKMKEKGDIPEGYSVSREKKERFSLILESASTNQTSMYLCASSWDRESTEAFFGQGTRLTVV.

V and J are TRBV6-5 and TRBJ2-7; 9 bases map to TRBD1. The J segment lost 6 bases and the V segment lost 7 bases, leaving 7 bases of the junction unmatched. CDR1 is MNHEY, CDR2 SVGAGI, per germline. The CDR3 loop spans 13 amino acids. The DNA for the CDR3 is TGTGCCAGCATGGGGACAGGGTTTGTCGAGCAGTACTTC. Its protein is CASMGTGFVEQYF.

The DNA of the CDR3 is TGTGCCAGCAGTTCCCAGAACCAGAACACTGAAGCTTTCTTT. Translating gives CASSSQNQNTEAFF. The chain has TRBV2 and TRBJ1-1, with no clear D. The CDR3 has 14 residues. The germline V gene encodes CDR1 SNHLY and CDR2 FYNNEI. The germline V and J ends were trimmed by 5 bases and 1 base, with 11 bases remaining between them.

The chain couples TRBV3-1 (or the pseudogene TRBV3-2) to TRBJ1-4, with D possibly TRBD1 on 6 matching bases. The CDR3 loop spans 14 amino acids. The germline V gene has CDR1 LGHDT and CDR2 YNNKEL (reference sequence). Trimming took off 6 bases at V and 1 base at J, with 9 bases between the two ends. CDR3 in DNA: TGTGCCAGCAGTCTAGGGGGAACTAATGAAAAACTGTTTTTT. It codes for CASSLGGTNEKLFF.

This chain connects TRBV5-1 to TRBJ2-7, with 9 bases fitting TRBD1. In germline, CDR1 is SGHRS, CDR2 YFSETQ. Trimming took 3 bases from V and 2 from J; bases not matched to a gene: 9. This CDR3 contains 16 residues. The CDR3 DNA is TGCGCCAGCAGCTACCTCCCGGGACAGGGAACCTACGAGCAGTACTTC. This encodes CASSYLPGQGTYEQYF.

This chain connects TRBV6-5 to TRBJ2-7, with D possibly matching TRBD1 (6 bases). Per the germline V gene, CDR1 is MNHEY and CDR2 is SVGAGI. Between the trimmed V and J ends, which lost 5 bases and 5 bases, there was a span of 10 bases. The CDR3 loop spans 12 amino acids. This chain's CDR3 is CASSTGFNEQYF. In DNA, the CDR3 is TGTGCCAGCAGTACAGGGTTTAACGAGCAGTACTTC.

Of note for this clone: The sample contains more than one DNA sequence encoding this CDR3. The chain couples TRBV28 to TRBJ2-5, with a possible D match to TRBD1 (8 bases). The CDR3 consists of 15 residues. The germline V gene encodes CDR1 MDHEN and CDR2 SYDVKM. V was shortened by 5 bases and J by 5 bases, with 18 bases between the two germline ends. The CDR3: CASSLGQGGRETQYF. The CDR3 nucleotides are TGTGCCAGCAGTCTCGGACAGGGAGGGAGGGAGACCCAGTACTTC.

This chain links TRBV28 with TRBJ1-4; 8 nucleotides line up with TRBD1. CDR1 is MDHEN and CDR2 is SYDVKM in the germline V gene. J was trimmed by 0 bases and V by 6 bases; bases with no gene match: 12. The CDR3 is made up of 18 amino acids. Here the CDR3 DNA reads TGTGCCAGCAGACCGCCTAGGACAGGGCGTCCAACTAATGAAAAACTGTTTTTT. This encodes CASRPPRTGRPTNEKLFF.

CDR3 coding DNA: TGTGCCAGCAGCCGGACTAGCGGGGGAGATTACCAAGAGACCCAGTACTTC. Translated, it gives CASSRTSGGDYQETQYF. The chain has TRBV11-2 and TRBJ2-5, with 13 bases fitting TRBD2. Looked up from germline, CDR1 is SGHAT and CDR2 is FQNNGV. CDR3 length: 17 residues. The V gene end was trimmed by 5 bases and the J gene end by 0 bases; junction bases not matched to a gene: 6.

This chain joins TRBV5-1 and TRBJ1-3, with 9 bases lining up with TRBD1. The CDR3 is 13 residues long. Losses at the gene ends were 4 bases for V and 7 bases for J; bases not matched to a gene: 3. CDR1 and CDR2 (germline): SGHRS, YFSETQ. The CDR3 DNA follows: TGCGCCAGCAGCGTAGGACAGGGGAACACCATATATTTT. Protein product: CASSVGQGNTIYF.

The rearrangement links TRBV19 to TRBJ1-2; D remains unclear. Trimming took 7 bases from V and 0 from J, leaving 18 bases between them. The CDR3 sequence is 16 residues long. Germline assignment: CDR1 LNHDA and CDR2 SQIVND (reference sequence). The CDR3 here is CASTPRGGRSNYGYTF. The CDR3 DNA reads TGTGCCAGTACCCCGCGGGGAGGAAGATCTAACTATGGCTACACCTTC.